The 3 T cell receptor beta chains reported below all come from one sample, sequenced in a study of T-cell memory formation after mild COVID-19. TCRdb processed the 5' RACE reads anew with MiXCR; each CDR3 protein has one entry. The sample lists a few hundred thousand distinct CDR3 sequences, roughly a tenth seen once, with 22% in the top ten. The sequenced sample was PBMCs or a T cell subset sorted from them (not recorded which). These receptors came from a man aged 18 to 29 who had mild COVID-19 (a few samples of this study predate the infection). Cell type and time point are not known.

The CDR3 region is CASSLDVVSVGSPLHF. The CDR3 DNA reads TGTGCCAGCAGCTTAGATGTTGTGTCAGTAGGTTCACCCCTCCACTTT. This rearrangement joins TRBV11-3 to TRBJ1-6, with D hard to call. Germline assignment: CDR1 SGHNT and CDR2 YENEEA. Trimming removed 0 bases at V and 9 bases at J, with 15 bases between. The length of the CDR3 is 16 residues.

This chain joins TRBV29-1 and TRBJ1-5; D is undetermined. The CDR3 covers 12 residues. CDR1 is SQVTM and CDR2 is ANQGSEA in the germline V gene. The ends were cut back, 4 bases at V and 3 bases at J, with 7 bases in the middle. CDR3 DNA sequence: TGCAGCGTTGCTGGGAACAATCAGCCCCAGCATTTT. Residues: CSVAGNNQPQHF. Combining the CDR3 with reference TRBV29-1 and TRBJ1-5 gives the whole variable domain SAVISQKPSRDICQRGTSLTIQCQVDSQVTMMFWYRQQPGQSLTLIATANQGSEATYESGFVIDKFPISRPNLTFSTLTVSNMSPEDSSIYLCSVAGNNQPQHFGDGTRLSIL.

The gene calls are TRBV7-9 and TRBJ2-3; perhaps TRBD2 as D (5 bases). The CDR3 runs to 15 residues. From germline, CDR1 is SEHNR and CDR2 FQNEAQ (reference sequence). The germline V and J ends were trimmed by 5 bases and 9 bases, with 21 bases remaining between them. This chain's CDR3 is CASSRTTSGYATQYF. CDR3 bases: TGTGCCAGCAGCCGAACGACTTCGGGATACGCAACGCAGTATTTT.